Listed here is a single T cell receptor (beta chain). The target antigen is unknown. Treg sorting used a CD4+CD25+CD127-/low gate. Semi-nested PCR with Nested Universal Primer A followed constant-region reverse priming of full-length variable regions. TCRdb re-analysed the 5' RACE reads in MiXCR, keeping a single row per CDR3 protein. Altogether around 30,000 distinct CDR3 sequences are present, 25% to 30% being singletons, with the ten largest covering under 3%. Study-level findings and limits: In terms of TCR gene usage, tumor memory CD4+ T cells clustered together with blood and lymph node memory CD4+ cells, as well as with lymph node naive CD4+ cells.

The germline V gene encodes CDR1 SGHTA and CDR2 FQGNSA. The ends were cut back, 7 bases at V and 6 bases at J, with 16 bases in the middle. The CDR3 has 13 residues. The sequence came from a female donor with breast cancer. The gene calls are TRBV7-2 and TRBJ2-7; D gene unclear. The sample taken for sequencing was tumor-infiltrating Tregs sorted from the breast tumor. As DNA, the CDR3 is TGTGCCAGCACCCTTAGGCCCAGGCCCGAGCAGTACTTC. This sequence encodes CASTLRPRPEQYF.